This TCR beta chain was captured by sequencing in a study of cytomegalovirus exposure and HLA in healthy donors. Study-level results: It was reported that TCR beta sequences correctly inferred the HLA-A and HLA-B alleles for most subjects.

The primer mix had 60 Vbeta and 13 Jbeta primers. TCRdb's table, derived via immunoSEQ multiplex PCR, lists solely in-frame clones and lacks some. The repertoire consists of some 140,000 clones, with more than 60% occurring once and the leading ten covering roughly 10%. This clone has only a few counts. The target antigen is unknown. The receptor comes from a woman aged 45-59 years in good health and CMV-seropositive. The sample taken for sequencing was PBMCs.

In DNA, the CDR3 is TGTGCCAGTAGTGTACCGGAAGGGGGCTTCGAGCAGTACTTC. It specifies CASSVPEGGFEQYF. V and J are TRBV19 and TRBJ2-7; 7 bases line up with TRBD1. This CDR3 has 14 amino acids. From germline, CDR1 is LNHDA and CDR2 SQIVND (reference sequence). The V segment lost 5 bases and the J segment 6 bases; nucleotides outside the gene matches: 10.